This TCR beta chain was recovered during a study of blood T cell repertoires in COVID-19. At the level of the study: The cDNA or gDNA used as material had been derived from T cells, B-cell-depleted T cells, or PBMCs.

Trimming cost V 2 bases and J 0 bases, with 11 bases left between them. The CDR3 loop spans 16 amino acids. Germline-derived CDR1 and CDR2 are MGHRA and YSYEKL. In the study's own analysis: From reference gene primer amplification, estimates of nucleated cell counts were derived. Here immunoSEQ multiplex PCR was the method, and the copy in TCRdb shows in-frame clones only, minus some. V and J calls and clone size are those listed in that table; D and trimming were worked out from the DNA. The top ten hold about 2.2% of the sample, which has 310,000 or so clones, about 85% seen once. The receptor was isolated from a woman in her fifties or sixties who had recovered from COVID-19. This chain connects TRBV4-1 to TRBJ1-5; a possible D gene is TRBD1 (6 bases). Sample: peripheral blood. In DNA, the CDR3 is TGCGCCAGCAGCCAAAACAGGGATGCTAGCAATCAGCCCCAGCATTTT. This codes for CASSQNRDASNQPQHF.